Listed below are T cell receptor beta chains from one sample, sequenced in a study of T cells in Graves' hyperthyroidism and ophthalmopathy. Each CDR3 protein gets one entry after TCRdb re-called the multiplex PCR reads with MiXCR. Here the sample spans about 200,000 distinct CDR3 sequences, approximately 16% being singletons. The sequencing sample was made of blood. All receptors derive from a woman in her 50s with Graves' hyperthyroidism. Each CDR3 is given with its conserved first and last residue. A D gene is named only where the DNA matches it firmly. A clone size is listed for some rows: how often the clone was seen (once, few, many), or a class if it is expanded.

>TRBV7-2|.|TRBJ2-3|.
CASSLDSSSDTQYF
TGTGCCAGCAGCTTAGATTCTTCGTCTGATACGCAGTATTTT
>TRBV6-1|few|TRBJ2-5|TRBD1
CASSQVDRESQETQYF
TGTGCCAGCAGTCAGGTGGACAGGGAGAGCCAAGAGACCCAGTACTTC
>TRBV14|few|TRBJ2-3|.
CASSQSQADTQYF
TGTGCCAGCAGCCAAAGTCAAGCAGATACGCAGTATTTT
>TRBV6-1|few|TRBJ2-3|TRBD1
CASTQTGGTDTQYF
TGTGCCAGCACCCAGACAGGGGGCACAGATACGCAGTATTTT
>TRBV7-3|.|TRBJ2-3|TRBD2
CASSSTLSGAGGLNTQYF
TGTGCCAGCAGCTCAACCCTGTCCGGAGCGGGAGGGCTCAATACGCAGTATTTT
>TRBV20-1|many|TRBJ1-5|.
CSATTERAFSQPQHF
TGCAGTGCTACGACCGAACGAGCGTTTTCTCAGCCCCAGCATTTT
>TRBV27|many|TRBJ2-7|TRBD1
CASSPRTGIFYEQYF
TGTGCCAGCAGTCCCCGGACAGGGATCTTCTACGAGCAGTACTTC
>TRBV11-2|many|TRBJ1-6|.
CASSLISGNNSPLHF
TGTGCCAGCAGCTTAATATCTGGAAATAATTCACCCCTCCACTTT
>TRBV12-5|few|TRBJ1-5|.
CASGGYSNQPQHF
TGTGCTAGTGGGGGGTATAGCAATCAGCCCCAGCATTTT
>TRBV18|many|TRBJ2-1|TRBD2
CASSKKRDVIEQFF
TGTGCCAGCTCAAAGAAGCGGGACGTGATTGAGCAGTTCTTC
>TRBV20-1|many|TRBJ2-5|.
CSARSGVGEETQYF
TGCAGTGCTAGATCGGGAGTGGGGGAAGAGACCCAGTACTTC
>TRBV7-9|.|TRBJ1-3|.
CASRMGSRSGNTIYF
TGTGCCAGCAGGATGGGCAGCCGCTCTGGAAACACCATATATTTT
>TRBV20-1|many|TRBJ2-7|TRBD2
CSASGLAGGLYEQYF
TGCAGTGCCAGCGGGCTAGCGGGAGGTTTGTATGAGCAGTACTTC
>TRBV12-3/TRBV12-4|many|TRBJ1-1|TRBD1
CASSERDRANTEAFF
TGTGCCAGCAGTGAAAGGGACAGGGCGAACACTGAAGCTTTCTTT
>TRBV30|few|TRBJ1-5|.
CAWKGQGAQPQHF
TGTGCCTGGAAGGGGCAGGGCGCCCAGCCCCAGCATTTT
>TRBV11-2|many|TRBJ2-7|TRBD2
CASSATGLAAGGPLSYEQYF
TGTGCCAGCAGCGCAACAGGGTTGGCAGCGGGAGGGCCTCTATCCTACGAGCAGTACTTC
>TRBV2|many|TRBJ1-5|TRBD1
CASNRDRETQPQHF
TGTGCCAGCAACCGGGACAGGGAGACCCAGCCCCAGCATTTT
>TRBV29-1|few|TRBJ1-1|.
CSVEDLGTGVYFF
TGCAGCGTTGAAGATCTTGGGACGGGCGTGTATTTCTTT
>TRBV19|few|TRBJ2-3|TRBD2
CASSNRTSGRSTDTQYF
TGTGCCAGTAGCAACCGGACTAGCGGGAGGAGCACAGATACGCAGTATTTT
>TRBV11-3|many|TRBJ1-1|.
CASSWRPGGQNTEAFF
TGTGCCAGCAGCTGGCGCCCCGGGGGCCAGAACACTGAAGCTTTCTTT
>TRBV10-3|many|TRBJ1-5|.
CAISESADQPQHF
TGTGCCATCAGTGAGTCGGCGGACCAGCCCCAGCATTTT
>TRBV10-3|many|TRBJ1-5|.
CAISDRGRGMGNQPQHF
TGTGCCATCAGTGATCGTGGCCGGGGGATGGGCAATCAGCCCCAGCATTTT
>TRBV27|many|TRBJ2-6|TRBD1
CASSMYSPGQGVLGANVLTF
TGTGCCAGCAGTATGTATTCTCCGGGCCAGGGGGTATTAGGGGCCAACGTCCTGACTTTC
>TRBV3-1|few|TRBJ1-3|.
CASSQGPGSGNTIYF
TGTGCCAGCAGCCAAGGGCCGGGCTCTGGAAACACCATATATTTT
>TRBV2|.|TRBJ2-5|.
CASSEGMYADF
TGTGCCAGCAGTGAAGGCATGTACGCCGACTTC
>TRBV4-2|.|TRBJ2-7|TRBD2
CASSHDGGLAGVGYEQYF
TGTGCCAGCAGCCACGACGGGGGACTAGCGGGAGTCGGGTACGAGCAGTACTTC
>TRBV10-3|many|TRBJ1-3|.
CAISPWTGNTIYF
TGTGCCATCAGTCCGTGGACTGGAAACACCATATATTTT
>TRBV4-2|.|TRBJ2-1|.
CASSQVGTTSYNEQFF
TGTGCCAGCAGCCAAGTTGGGACCACCTCCTACAATGAGCAGTTCTTC